Included here is one T cell receptor (beta chain) sequence, with context. These data come from a study of shared clonotypes between healthy human individuals. From germline, CDR1 is SGHTA and CDR2 FQGNSA. This CDR3 contains 13 residues. Trimming took 5 bases from V and 7 from J; bases not matched to a gene: 2. The protocol was immunoSEQ multiplex PCR, while the TCRdb copy is restricted to in-frame clones and leaves out a portion. The repertoire consists of about 2 million clones, with 90% to 95% occurring once and the leading ten covering under 0.15%. The chain joins TRBV7-2 to TRBJ2-1; 10 bases match TRBD1. The sequence was collected from a man aged 18-30 years in good health. Input material: naive CD4+ T cells sorted from blood. Subset of the sample: CD45RA+ positively selected. The chain's CDR3 is CASSPGQGNEQFF. CDR3 DNA: TGTGCCAGCAGCCCGGGACAGGGGAATGAGCAGTTCTTC.